These 7 T cell receptor beta chains were all obtained from the same sample, sequenced in a study of cytomegalovirus exposure and HLA in healthy donors (TCRdb year 2017). Library construction relied on the immunoSEQ multiplex PCR assay. For the multiplex PCR, a mixture combining 60 forward primers for TCR Vbeta segments and 13 reverse primers for TCR Jbeta segments was used. The clones in this table, taken by TCRdb from immuneACCESS, are in-frame only. Not every clone is retained; where verified, under half of the shortfall comes from an unresolved V gene, and the cause of the rest is unknown. The sample includes 120,000 to 150,000 clones, with approximately 79% observed a single time. Jointly, the top ten make up 0.55% to 0.8% of the sample. The sequencing input was PBMCs. The origin of the receptors is a male donor in good health and CMV-seronegative.

The chain recombines TRBV2 with TRBJ2-5; tentative D call: TRBD1 (5 bases). CDR3 length: 12 residues. The germline gives CDR1 SNHLY, CDR2 FYNNEI. Trimming removed 10 bases at V and 5 bases at J, with 14 bases between. CDR3 sequence: CATKGPRETQYF. The CDR3 DNA is TGTGCCACCAAGGGGCCCCGGGAGACCCAGTACTTC.

On this clone: At one end, the junction sequence differs from germline, possibly due to a read error. The chain couples TRBV5-1 to TRBJ2-6; the D gene is possibly TRBD2 (6 bases). This CDR3 has 16 residues. Germline-derived CDR1 and CDR2 are SGHRS and YFSETQ. CDR3 protein: CASSPGGGAGASVLTF. CDR3 coding DNA: TGCGCCAGCAGCCCCGGAGGAGGGGCCGGGGCCAGCGTCCTGACTTTC.

The DNA for the CDR3 is TGTGCCAGCAGCCTACCCTTAGCGGGAGGGTACTACAATGAGCAGTTCTTC. It translates to CASSLPLAGGYYNEQFF. The chain uses TRBV9 and TRBJ2-1; 11 bases align to TRBD2. The CDR3 consists of 17 residues. Germline CDR1 is SGDLS and CDR2 is YYNGEE. Trimming removed 4 bases from V and 3 bases from J; junction bases left unmatched: 9.

This chain uses TRBV6-5 with TRBJ1-1; 8 nucleotides agree with TRBD1. Looked up from germline, CDR1 is MNHEY and CDR2 is SVGAGI. CDR3 length: 14 residues. The trim removed 3 bases at V and 6 bases at J, leaving 6 bases unmatched. The CDR3 nucleotides read TGTGCCAGCAGTTATGACGGGACAGGTCCTGAAGCTTTCTTT. As protein: CASSYDGTGPEAFF.

The rearrangement links TRBV19 to TRBJ2-2; D not resolved. In germline, CDR1 is LNHDA, CDR2 SQIVND (reference sequence). The CDR3 runs 14 residues. V gave up 5 bases and J gave up 4 bases, with 11 bases separating them. The CDR3 spells CASSQEAFTGELFF. CDR3 DNA: TGTGCCAGTAGTCAAGAAGCATTCACCGGGGAGCTGTTTTTT.

The chain couples TRBV7-9 to TRBJ2-1; perhaps TRBD2 as D (5 bases). V gave up 0 bases and J gave up 5 bases, with 14 bases separating them. Germline CDR1 is SEHNR and CDR2 is FQNEAQ (reference sequence). The CDR3 is 16 residues long. The CDR3 nucleotides are TGTGCCAGCAGCTTAGCTAGGATGGAGGCCCACAATGAGCAGTTCTTC. Protein product: CASSLARMEAHNEQFF.

The chain links TRBV10-3 to TRBJ2-7, with 10 bases identical to TRBD1. V dropped 4 bases and J dropped 4; count of bases not matched to a gene: 1. The germline CDR1 and CDR2 sequences are ENHRY and SYGVKD. The CDR3 loop spans 13 amino acids. CDR3 sequence reads: CAISGQGAYEQYF. Here the CDR3 DNA reads TGTGCCATCAGTGGACAGGGGGCTTACGAGCAGTACTTC.